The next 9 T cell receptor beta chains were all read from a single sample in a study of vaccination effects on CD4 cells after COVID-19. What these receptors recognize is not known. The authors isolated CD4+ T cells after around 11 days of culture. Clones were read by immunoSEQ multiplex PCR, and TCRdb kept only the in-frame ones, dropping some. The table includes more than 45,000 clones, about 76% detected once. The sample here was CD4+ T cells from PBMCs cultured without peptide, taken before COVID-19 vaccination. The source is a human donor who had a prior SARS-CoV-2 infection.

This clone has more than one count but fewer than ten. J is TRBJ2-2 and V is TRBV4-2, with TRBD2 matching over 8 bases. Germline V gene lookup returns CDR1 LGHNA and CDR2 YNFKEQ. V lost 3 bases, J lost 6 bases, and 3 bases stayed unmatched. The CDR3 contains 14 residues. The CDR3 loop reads CASSHPLAAGELFF. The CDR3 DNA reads TGTGCCAGCAGCCACCCACTAGCGGCCGGGGAGCTGTTTTTT.

The CDR3 is CASSQDPLAGTTNEKLFF. CDR3 DNA: TGCGCCAGCAGCCAAGATCCTCTTGCGGGGACAACTAATGAAAAACTGTTTTTT. V and J are TRBV4-1 and TRBJ1-4; D gene ambiguous. Trimming cost V 0 bases and J 0 bases, with 14 bases left between them. The CDR3 sequence is 18 residues long. Germline-derived CDR1 and CDR2 are MGHRA and YSYEKL.

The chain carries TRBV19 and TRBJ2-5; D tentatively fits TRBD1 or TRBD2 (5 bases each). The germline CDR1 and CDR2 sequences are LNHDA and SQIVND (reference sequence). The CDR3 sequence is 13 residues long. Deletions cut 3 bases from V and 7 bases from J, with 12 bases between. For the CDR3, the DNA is TGTGCCAGTAGTATTTCCGATGGGGGGACCCAGTACTTC. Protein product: CASSISDGGTQYF.

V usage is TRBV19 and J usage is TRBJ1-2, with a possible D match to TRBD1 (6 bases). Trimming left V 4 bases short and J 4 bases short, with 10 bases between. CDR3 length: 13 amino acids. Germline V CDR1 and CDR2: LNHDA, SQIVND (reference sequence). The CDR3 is CASSTGQTYGYTF. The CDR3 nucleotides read TGTGCCAGTAGTACGGGACAAACCTATGGCTACACCTTC.

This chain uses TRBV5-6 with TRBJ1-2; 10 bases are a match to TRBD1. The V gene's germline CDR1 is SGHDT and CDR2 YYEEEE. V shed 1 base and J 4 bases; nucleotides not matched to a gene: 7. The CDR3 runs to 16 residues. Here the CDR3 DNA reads TGTGCCAGCAGCTTGAACGGACAGGGGGTCTCCTATGGCTACACCTTC. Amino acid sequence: CASSLNGQGVSYGYTF.

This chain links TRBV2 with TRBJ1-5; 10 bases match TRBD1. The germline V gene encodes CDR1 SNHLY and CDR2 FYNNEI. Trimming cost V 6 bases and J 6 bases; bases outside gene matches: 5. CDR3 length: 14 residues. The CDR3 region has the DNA TGTGCCAGCAGGGGGACAGGGGTCGGTCAGCCCCAGCATTTT. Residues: CASRGTGVGQPQHF.

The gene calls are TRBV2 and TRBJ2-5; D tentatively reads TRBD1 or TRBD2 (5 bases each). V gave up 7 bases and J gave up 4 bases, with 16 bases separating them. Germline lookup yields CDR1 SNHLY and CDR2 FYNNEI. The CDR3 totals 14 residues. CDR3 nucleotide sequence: TGTGCCAGCACGGGGCAGGGTCCTAGAGAGACCCAGTACTTC. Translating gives CASTGQGPRETQYF.

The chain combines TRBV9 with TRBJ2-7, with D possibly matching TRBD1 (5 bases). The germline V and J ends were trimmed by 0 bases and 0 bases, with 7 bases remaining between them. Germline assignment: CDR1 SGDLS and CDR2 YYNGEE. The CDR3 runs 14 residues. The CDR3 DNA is TGTGCCAGCAGCGTAGTTGACAGCTCCTACGAGCAGTACTTC. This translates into CASSVVDSSYEQYF.

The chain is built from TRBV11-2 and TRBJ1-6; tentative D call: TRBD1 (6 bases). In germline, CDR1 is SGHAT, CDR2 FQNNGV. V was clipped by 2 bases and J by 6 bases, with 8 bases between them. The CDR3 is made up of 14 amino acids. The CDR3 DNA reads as TGTGCCAGCAGCTTAACAGGGCGTAATTCACCCCTCCACTTT. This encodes CASSLTGRNSPLHF. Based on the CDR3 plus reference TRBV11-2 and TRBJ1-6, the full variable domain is EAGVAQSPRYKIIEKRQSVAFWCNPISGHATLYWYQQILGQGPKLLIQFQNNGVVDDSQLPKDRFSAERLKGVDSTLKIQPAKLEDSAVYLCASSLTGRNSPLHFGNGTRLTVT.